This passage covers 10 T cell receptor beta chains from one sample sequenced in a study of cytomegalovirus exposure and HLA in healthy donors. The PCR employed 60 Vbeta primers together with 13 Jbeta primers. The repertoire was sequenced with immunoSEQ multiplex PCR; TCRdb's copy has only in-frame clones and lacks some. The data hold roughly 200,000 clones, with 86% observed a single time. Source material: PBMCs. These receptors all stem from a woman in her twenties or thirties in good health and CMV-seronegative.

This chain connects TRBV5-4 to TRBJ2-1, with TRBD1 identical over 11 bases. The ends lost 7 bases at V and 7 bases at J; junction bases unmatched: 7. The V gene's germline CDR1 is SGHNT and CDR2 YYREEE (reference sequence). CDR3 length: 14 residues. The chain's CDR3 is CASLRDRGANEQFF. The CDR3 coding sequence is TGTGCCAGCCTCCGGGACAGGGGGGCAAATGAGCAGTTCTTC.

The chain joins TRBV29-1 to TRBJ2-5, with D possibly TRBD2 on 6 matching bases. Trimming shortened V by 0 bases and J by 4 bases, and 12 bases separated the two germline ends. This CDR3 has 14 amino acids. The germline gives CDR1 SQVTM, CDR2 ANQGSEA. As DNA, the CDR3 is TGCAGCGTTGAAGATACCCCGGGAGTAGAGACCCAGTACTTC. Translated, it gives CSVEDTPGVETQYF.

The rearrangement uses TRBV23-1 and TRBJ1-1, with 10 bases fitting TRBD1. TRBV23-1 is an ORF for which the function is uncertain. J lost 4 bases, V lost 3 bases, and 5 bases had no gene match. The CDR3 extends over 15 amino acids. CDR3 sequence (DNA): TGCGCCAGCAGTCAGGACAGGGGGGCGCCCACTGAAGCTTTCTTT. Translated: CASSQDRGAPTEAFF.

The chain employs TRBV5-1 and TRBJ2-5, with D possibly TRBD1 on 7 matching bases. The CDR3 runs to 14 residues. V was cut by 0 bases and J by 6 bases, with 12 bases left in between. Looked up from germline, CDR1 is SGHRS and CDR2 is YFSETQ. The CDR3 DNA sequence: TGCGCCAGCAGCTTGGGACAGGGAGGACAGACCCAGTACTTC. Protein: CASSLGQGGQTQYF.

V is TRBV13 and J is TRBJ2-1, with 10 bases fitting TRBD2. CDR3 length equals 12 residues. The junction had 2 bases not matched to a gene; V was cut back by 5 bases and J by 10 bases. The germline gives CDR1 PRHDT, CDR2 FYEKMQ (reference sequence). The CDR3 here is CASSLLAGEQFF. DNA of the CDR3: TGTGCCAGCAGCCTACTAGCGGGGGAGCAGTTCTTC.

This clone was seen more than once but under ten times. CDR3 in amino acids: CSVVLAGDLSVQYF. CDR3 coding DNA: TGCAGCGTTGTGTTAGCGGGTGACCTTTCGGTTCAGTACTTC. The chain recombines TRBV29-1 with TRBJ2-4; 7 nucleotides agree with TRBD2. Per the germline V gene, CDR1 is SQVTM and CDR2 is ANQGSEA. J lost 11 bases, V lost 4 bases, and 14 bases had no gene match. The CDR3 spans 14 residues. Full variable domain (rest looked up from reference TRBV29-1 and TRBJ2-4): SAVISQKPSRDICQRGTSLTIQCQVDSQVTMMFWYRQQPGQSLTLIATANQGSEATYESGFVIDKFPISRPNLTFSTLTVSNMSPEDSSIYLCSVVLAGDLSVQYFGAGTRLSVL.

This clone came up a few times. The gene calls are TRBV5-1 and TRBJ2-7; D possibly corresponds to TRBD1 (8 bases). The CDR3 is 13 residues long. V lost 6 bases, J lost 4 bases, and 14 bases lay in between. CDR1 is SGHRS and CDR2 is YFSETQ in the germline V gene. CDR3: CASTTGGGYEQYF. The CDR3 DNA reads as TGCGCCAGCACTACAGGGGGAGGGTACGAGCAGTACTTC. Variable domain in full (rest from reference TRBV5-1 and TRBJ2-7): KAGVTQTPRYLIKTRGQQVTLSCSPISGHRSVSWYQQTPGQGLQFLFEYFSETQRNKGNFPGRFSGRQFSNSRSEMNVSTLELGDSALYLCASTTGGGYEQYFGPGTRLTVT.

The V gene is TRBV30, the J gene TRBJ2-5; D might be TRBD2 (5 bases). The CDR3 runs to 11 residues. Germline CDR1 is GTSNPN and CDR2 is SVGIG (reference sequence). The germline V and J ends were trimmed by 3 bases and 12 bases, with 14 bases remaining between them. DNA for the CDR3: TGTGCCTGGAGCTCGACTACTCAGGAGTACTTC. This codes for CAWSSTTQEYF.

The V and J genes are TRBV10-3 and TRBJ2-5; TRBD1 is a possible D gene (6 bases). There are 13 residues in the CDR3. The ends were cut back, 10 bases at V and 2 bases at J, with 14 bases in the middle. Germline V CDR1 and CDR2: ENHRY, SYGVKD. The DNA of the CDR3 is TGTGCCACCCGGGACACAGCACAAGAGACCCAGTACTTC. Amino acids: CATRDTAQETQYF.

CDR3 amino acids: CASSLGPGRAYEQYF. DNA for the CDR3: TGTGCCAGCAGCTTAGGTCCCGGGAGGGCCTACGAGCAGTACTTC. The chain has TRBV7-2 and TRBJ2-7, with 8 bases aligning to TRBD2. The CDR3 has 15 amino acids. CDR1 and CDR2 (germline): SGHTA, FQGNSA. The junction had 4 bases not matched to a gene; V was cut back by 1 base and J by 2 bases.